The following is a T cell receptor (beta chain) sequence with its context. The antigen remains undetermined. TCRdb processed the 5' RACE reads anew with MiXCR; each CDR3 protein has one entry. In the table there are 450,000 to 650,000 distinct CDR3 sequences, about 22% of which are singletons. The data were taken from a study of T-cell memory formation after mild COVID-19. General study results and limits: Clones that got smaller from day 15 to 85 had even CD4/CD8, while clones growing later tipped toward CD4+. Second-wave clones reaching peak frequency on day 37 lacked confirmed SARS-CoV-2 specificity. Mainly in CM and EM were contracting CD4+ clones; CD8+ were in EMRA.

Material for sequencing was PBMCs or a T cell subset sorted from them (not recorded which). This TCR was recovered from an adult woman who had mild COVID-19 (a few samples of this study predate the infection). Cell type and time point are not known.

Here the CDR3 DNA reads TGTGCCAGCAGCTTAAAATTCTCACAGTTACAAGAGACCCAGTACTTC. Protein product: CASSLKFSQLQETQYF. This chain links TRBV7-2 with TRBJ2-5; D not resolved. V lost 2 bases, J lost 2 bases, and 15 bases lay in between. This CDR3 is built from 16 residues. CDR1 and CDR2 from the germline V gene are SGHTA and FQGNSA.